A selection of T cell receptor beta chains follows, all from one sample in a study of blood T cell repertoires in COVID-19. Libraries were prepared by immunoSEQ multiplex PCR; TCRdb keeps only in-frame clonotypes and omits some of them. Seen here are 81,000 or so clones, approximately 92% observed once, and the top ten hold approximately 6%. The sample taken for sequencing was peripheral blood. The receptors come from a woman aged 55-69 years with active COVID-19. The CDR3 runs from the conserved cysteine through the conserved F or W. Each record gives: CDR3 DNA, CDR3 protein, clone size, V gene, D gene, J gene. The D gene is left open where the match is weak. Rows may omit the clone size; those that give it use once, few, many or a size class.

DNA: TGCGCCAGCAGCCATGACTCGGGTCGTAACTATGGCTACACCTTC
CDR3: CASSHDSGRNYGYTF
size: once
V: TRBV4-3
D: -
J: TRBJ1-2

DNA: TGTGCCAGCAGCAGACAGGTAACAGATACGCAGTATTTT
CDR3: CASSRQVTDTQYF
size: once
V: TRBV2
D: -
J: TRBJ2-3

DNA: TGTGCCACCCAGGGACAGGGGGCTCGCGAGCAGTTCTTC
CDR3: CATQGQGAREQFF
size: -
V: TRBV24-1
D: TRBD1
J: TRBJ2-1

DNA: TGTGCCAGCAGCAAAGCCTATATACCGGGAGGAAAGAATGAGCAGTTCTTC
CDR3: CASSKAYIPGGKNEQFF
size: -
V: TRBV21-1
D: -
J: TRBJ2-1

DNA: TGTGCCAGCAGCCAGACACTAGCGGTTTCGAAAAAAGAGACCCAGTACTTC
CDR3: CASSQTLAVSKKETQYF
size: once
V: TRBV3-1/TRBV3-2
D: TRBD2
J: TRBJ2-5

DNA: TGTGCCATCAGAAGCGGGGTCCTATACAATGAGCAGTTCTTC
CDR3: CAIRSGVLYNEQFF
size: -
V: TRBV10-3
D: TRBD2
J: TRBJ2-1

DNA: TGTGCCAGTAGTATCCCGTGGGCTAGCGGGCGAGAGACCCAGTACTTC
CDR3: CASSIPWASGRETQYF
size: -
V: TRBV19
D: TRBD2
J: TRBJ2-5

DNA: TGCGCCAGCAGCGGGGGACTTGGCGGGGAGACCCAGTACTTC
CDR3: CASSGGLGGETQYF
size: -
V: TRBV5-1
D: -
J: TRBJ2-5

DNA: TGTGCCACCAGCGACGGGACAGGACTCACAGATACGCAGTATTTT
CDR3: CATSDGTGLTDTQYF
size: -
V: TRBV24-1
D: TRBD1
J: TRBJ2-3

DNA: TGCGCCAGCAGCCAAGATCTGGTCGGACTAGCGGGAGTAGGTGGTTCCTACGAGCAGTACTTC
CDR3: CASSQDLVGLAGVGGSYEQYF
size: -
V: TRBV4-1
D: TRBD2
J: TRBJ2-7

DNA: TGTGCCAGCAGAGAAGGCGGGGGGGACACAGATACGCAGTATTTT
CDR3: CASREGGGDTDTQYF
size: -
V: TRBV2
D: TRBD2
J: TRBJ2-3

DNA: TGTGCCAGCAGGTCGCAATCCAGGGGAGACAGCTATGGCTACACCTTC
CDR3: CASRSQSRGDSYGYTF
size: -
V: TRBV28
D: -
J: TRBJ1-2

DNA: TGTGCCAGCAGCCCCCGGGTTGTGGCGGGCCCCCTCTCCTACGAGCAGTACTTC
CDR3: CASSPRVVAGPLSYEQYF
size: -
V: TRBV11-2
D: -
J: TRBJ2-7

DNA: TGTGCCAGCAATAACCCCAGAATTAATGAAAAACTGTTTTTT
CDR3: CASNNPRINEKLFF
size: -
V: TRBV6-6
D: -
J: TRBJ1-4

DNA: TGTGCCAGCAACCTATACACTGAAGCTTTCTTT
CDR3: CASNLYTEAFF
size: -
V: TRBV12-3/TRBV12-4
D: -
J: TRBJ1-1

DNA: TGTGCCTGGAGTGCTAGCGGGGGCCCCTACAATGAGCAGTTCTTC
CDR3: CAWSASGGPYNEQFF
size: -
V: TRBV30
D: TRBD2
J: TRBJ2-1

DNA: TGTGCCTGGAGTGTACGTGGCCGGGGACAGGGGAACACTGAAGCTTTCTTT
CDR3: CAWSVRGRGQGNTEAFF
size: -
V: TRBV30
D: TRBD1
J: TRBJ1-1

DNA: TGTGCCAGCAGCCGGGAAGGGACAGGGGGCGCTTCTAATTCACCCCTCCACTTT
CDR3: CASSREGTGGASNSPLHF
size: -
V: TRBV9
D: TRBD1
J: TRBJ1-6

DNA: TGTGCCAGCAGCTTCGGGACAACCAAAAACATTCAGTACTTC
CDR3: CASSFGTTKNIQYF
size: -
V: TRBV5-4
D: -
J: TRBJ2-4

DNA: TGTGCCAGCAGCCGCTCCGGACTAGCGGTAGGGGAGACCCAGTACTTC
CDR3: CASSRSGLAVGETQYF
size: -
V: TRBV28
D: TRBD2
J: TRBJ2-5

DNA: TGTGCCAGCAGCCATCATACTAATGAAAAACTGTTTTTT
CDR3: CASSHHTNEKLFF
size: -
V: TRBV3-1/TRBV3-2
D: -
J: TRBJ1-4

DNA: TGTGCCAGTAGCATCTCCGGGACTAGCGGTTCACCGGCCCAGTACTTC
CDR3: CASSISGTSGSPAQYF
size: -
V: TRBV19
D: TRBD2
J: TRBJ2-5

DNA: TGTGCCAGCAGTTGGGGACAGAACTATGGCTACACCTTC
CDR3: CASSWGQNYGYTF
size: -
V: TRBV28
D: TRBD1
J: TRBJ1-2

DNA: TGTGCCAGTAGTATAGATCTTACAGGGGTGTCCAATCAGCCCCAGCATTTT
CDR3: CASSIDLTGVSNQPQHF
size: -
V: TRBV19
D: TRBD1
J: TRBJ1-5

DNA: TGTGCGTCAATGGCCGCAACCCTGAACACTGAAGCTTTCTTT
CDR3: CASMAATLNTEAFF
size: once
V: TRBV30
D: -
J: TRBJ1-1

DNA: TGTGCCAGCAGGTCCACAGGCGGCTCCTACAATGAGCAGTTCTTC
CDR3: CASRSTGGSYNEQFF
size: -
V: TRBV27
D: -
J: TRBJ2-1

DNA: TGTGCCAGCAGCTACGGGGTGGGCGTCGGGGCTGAAGCTTTCTTT
CDR3: CASSYGVGVGAEAFF
size: -
V: TRBV7-8
D: -
J: TRBJ1-1